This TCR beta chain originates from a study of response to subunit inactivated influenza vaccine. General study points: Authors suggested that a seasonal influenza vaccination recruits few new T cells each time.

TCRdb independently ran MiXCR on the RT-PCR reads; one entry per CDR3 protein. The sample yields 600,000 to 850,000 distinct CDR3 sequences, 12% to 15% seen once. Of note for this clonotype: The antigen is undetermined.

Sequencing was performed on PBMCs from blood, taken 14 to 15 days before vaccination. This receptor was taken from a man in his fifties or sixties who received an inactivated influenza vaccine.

The CDR3 DNA is TGTGCCAGCAGAAACTCCCCCAACACCTACAATGAGCAGTTCTTC. It yields the protein CASRNSPNTYNEQFF. The chain recombines TRBV6-5 with TRBJ2-1; unclear D gene. Germline values: CDR1 MNHEY, CDR2 SVGAGI. Trimming stripped 6 bases from V and 2 bases from J, with 14 bases between. This CDR3 is 15 amino acids long.